This T cell receptor beta chain comes out of a study of early stage breast cancer tumors. TCRdb's table, derived via immunoSEQ multiplex PCR, lists solely in-frame clones and lacks some. There are around 11,000 clones in the sample; about 81% occur only once, and about 15% lies in the top ten. CDR1 and CDR2 from the germline V gene are SEHNR and FQNEAQ (reference sequence). The CDR3 runs 15 residues. J was trimmed by 1 base and V by 3 bases; bases with no gene match: 5. Material: breast tumor tissue. The V gene is TRBV7-9, the J gene TRBJ2-7, with TRBD1 identical over 8 bases. The source of this sequence is a person aged 70 to 80 with breast cancer. The CDR3 sequence: CASSFEGQASYEQYF. Written as DNA, the CDR3 is TGTGCCAGCAGCTTTGAGGGACAGGCTTCCTACGAGCAGTACTTC.